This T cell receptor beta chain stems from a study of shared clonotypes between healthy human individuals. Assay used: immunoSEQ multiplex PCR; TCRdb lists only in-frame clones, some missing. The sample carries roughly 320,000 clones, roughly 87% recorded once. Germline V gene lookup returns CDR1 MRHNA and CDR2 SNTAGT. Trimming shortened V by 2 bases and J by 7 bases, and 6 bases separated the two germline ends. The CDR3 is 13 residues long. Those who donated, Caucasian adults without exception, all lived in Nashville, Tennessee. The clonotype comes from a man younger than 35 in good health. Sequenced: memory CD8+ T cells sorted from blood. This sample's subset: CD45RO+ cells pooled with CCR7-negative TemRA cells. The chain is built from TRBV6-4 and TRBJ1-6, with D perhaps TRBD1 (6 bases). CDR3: CASSDGTNSPLHF. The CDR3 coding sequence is TGTGCCAGCAGTGACGGGACAAATTCACCCCTCCACTTT.